This T cell receptor beta chain came from a study of shared clonotypes between healthy human individuals. Germline CDR1 and CDR2: SGDLS and YYNGEE. V dropped 4 bases and J dropped 0 bases, with 19 bases sitting between them. The CDR3 is 18 residues long. Measured with immunoSEQ multiplex PCR; TCRdb has only the in-frame clones, and not every one. This sample carries about 1 million clones, about 75% of them seen once, and the ten largest clones take roughly 1.4%. The sequenced material came from memory CD4+ T cells sorted from blood. As to subset: CD45RA-negative fraction. This rearrangement joins TRBV9 to TRBJ1-4, with D possibly matching TRBD1 (6 bases). This TCR was recovered from a young man in good health. As DNA, the CDR3 is TGTGCCAGCAGCCCCGGCTGGGGGGCCCCACCAACTAATGAAAAACTGTTTTTT. Translation: CASSPGWGAPPTNEKLFF.